This entry features one T cell receptor (beta chain) sequence. The protocol was immunoSEQ multiplex PCR, while the TCRdb copy is restricted to in-frame clones and leaves out a portion. Of around 200,000 clones in the sample, 80% to 90% are singletons; the top ten hold roughly 4.5%. CDR1 is SGHRS, CDR2 YFSETQ, per germline. The V end was cut by 8 bases, the J end by 1 base, with 12 bases between. The CDR3 length is 14 residues. This entry belongs to a study of blood T cell repertoires in COVID-19. At the level of the study: Sites in the United States, Italy and Spain provided acute and convalescent COVID-19 samples.

Researchers sorted participants into cohorts using their self-reported clinical history. This chain connects TRBV5-1 to TRBJ2-2, with D unclear. Material for sequencing was PBMCs or T cells enriched from blood (not recorded which). The receptor was isolated from a woman under 40 who had been exposed to COVID-19. The CDR3 reads CARTKQRNTGELFF. Written as DNA, the CDR3 is TGCGCCAGGACGAAACAGAGGAACACCGGGGAGCTGTTTTTT.